This passage covers 13 T cell receptor beta chains from one sample sequenced in a study of response to subunit inactivated influenza vaccine. TCRdb reprocessed the RT-PCR reads with MiXCR, giving one entry per CDR3 protein. The sample contains under 850,000 distinct CDR3 sequences, approximately 18% of which appear only once. The sequenced sample was PBMCs from blood, obtained around 5 days after vaccination. The receptors derive from a man aged 45 to 65 who received an inactivated influenza vaccine.

The chain has TRBV6-2 or TRBV6-3 and TRBJ2-7; D might be TRBD1 or TRBD2, each matching 5 bases. The CDR3 runs to 15 residues. V was clipped by 7 bases and J by 4 bases, with 20 bases between them. CDR1 and CDR2 (germline): MNHEY, SVGEGT. CDR3 sequence: CASTLTSWDQYEQYF. In nucleotides, the CDR3 is TGTGCCAGCACCCTAACCAGCTGGGACCAGTACGAGCAGTACTTC.

This clonotype showed up just a few times. The chain links TRBV9 to TRBJ1-1; 7 bases are a match to TRBD1. Germline V gene data show CDR1 as SGDLS and CDR2 as YYNGEE. The CDR3 has 18 amino acids. J lost 0 bases, V lost 4 bases, and 15 bases had no gene match. The CDR3 sequence: CASSPRRDSNPLNTEAFF. The CDR3 bases are TGTGCCAGCAGCCCTCGACGGGACAGCAACCCCTTGAACACTGAAGCTTTCTTT.

V usage is TRBV19 and J usage is TRBJ2-2; D is unresolved. The germline V and J ends were trimmed by 5 bases and 10 bases, with 14 bases remaining between them. The CDR3 loop spans 13 amino acids. The V gene's germline CDR1 is LNHDA and CDR2 SQIVND (reference sequence). CDR3 bases: TGTGCCAGTAGTGATACCAACCACCAGGAGCTGTTTTTT. Encoded protein: CASSDTNHQELFF.

This chain connects TRBV5-1 to TRBJ2-3; tentative D call: TRBD1 (6 bases). Germline V lookup: CDR1 SGHRS, CDR2 YFSETQ. Trimming stripped 5 bases from V and 7 bases from J, with 17 bases between. The CDR3 consists of 14 residues. The CDR3 spells CASRGARQGNTQYF. The CDR3, as DNA: TGCGCCAGCAGAGGGGCTCGGCAGGGGAATACGCAGTATTTT.

This sequence joins TRBV5-6 and TRBJ2-5; 7 bases are shared with TRBD1. There are 15 residues in the CDR3. With V trimmed by 3 bases and J by 2 bases, 7 bases remained unmatched. Germline V gene sequence: CDR1 SGHDT, CDR2 YYEEEE. CDR3 region: CASSSPGTAQETQYF. Written as DNA, the CDR3 is TGTGCCAGCAGCTCGCCCGGGACAGCGCAAGAGACCCAGTACTTC.

J is TRBJ1-6 and V is TRBV7-2; 7 nucleotides align to TRBD1. The CDR3 totals 15 residues. The V gene end was trimmed by 2 bases and the J gene end by 7 bases; junction bases not matched to a gene: 5. Germline V gene sequence: CDR1 SGHTA, CDR2 FQGNSA. CDR3 loop: CASSLQGDRNSPLHF. The CDR3 nucleotides read TGTGCCAGCAGCTTACAGGGGGATAGGAATTCACCCCTCCACTTT.

This sequence joins TRBV27 and TRBJ2-3; no clear D gene. Trimming pared 1 base from V and 0 bases from J, leaving 11 bases between. This CDR3 is built from 16 residues. Germline assignment: CDR1 MNHEY and CDR2 SMNVEV (reference sequence). As DNA, the CDR3 is TGTGCCAGCAGTTTATACCGACCTACTAGCACAGATACGCAGTATTTT. Translating gives CASSLYRPTSTDTQYF.

This chain connects TRBV20-1 to TRBJ2-7; 12 bases align to TRBD2. Germline V gene data show CDR1 as DFQATT and CDR2 as SNEGSKA (reference sequence). The length of the CDR3 is 14 residues. Trimming took 6 bases from V and 5 from J; bases not matched to a gene: 8. The chain's CDR3 is CSAVTSGGRHEQYF. CDR3 DNA sequence: TGCAGTGCCGTGACTAGCGGGGGACGGCACGAGCAGTACTTC.

This clonotype was counted many times. V usage is TRBV20-1 and J usage is TRBJ2-1; 8 nucleotides match TRBD2. V dropped 0 bases and J dropped 4; count of bases not matched to a gene: 14. CDR3 length: 18 residues. Germline V CDR1 and CDR2: DFQATT, SNEGSKA (reference sequence). CDR3 residues: CSARENTSGARRYNEQFF. CDR3 in DNA: TGCAGTGCTAGAGAGAACACTAGCGGAGCCAGAAGATACAATGAGCAGTTCTTC.

The J gene is TRBJ1-2, the V gene TRBV7-9, with D hard to call. The CDR3 is made up of 12 amino acids. The ends were cut back, 4 bases at V and 7 bases at J, with 10 bases in the middle. Germline lookup yields CDR1 SEHNR and CDR2 FQNEAQ (reference sequence). The CDR3 DNA is TGTGCCAGCAGCTCGGTCGAAAGTGGCTACACCTTC. It encodes CASSSVESGYTF.

The chain combines TRBV4-2 with TRBJ2-3; 9 bases fit TRBD2. This CDR3 has 18 amino acids. V lost 1 base to trimming and J lost 6 bases; unmatched junction nucleotides: 14. Per germline, CDR1 LGHNA and CDR2 YNFKEQ. Here the CDR3 DNA reads TGTGCCAGCAGCCAAGCCAACTCGCGGGGGGGCGTAAAGGATACGCAGTATTTT. This gives the protein CASSQANSRGGVKDTQYF.

Note on this clonotype: The junction differs from germline at one of its ends, possibly a read error. The chain joins TRBV29-1 to TRBJ2-1; TRBD1 is a possible D gene (5 bases). Germline V gene lookup returns CDR1 SQVTM and CDR2 ANQGSEA. This CDR3 is 14 amino acids long. CDR3 residues: CSVVRLGLDNERFF. CDR3 DNA: TGCAGCGTTGTTCGGCTGGGGCTCGACAATGAGCGGTTCTTC.

This clonotype showed up just a few times. The chain links TRBV4-3 to TRBJ2-7; maybe TRBD1 (5 bases). The CDR3 extends over 12 amino acids. Trimming took 4 bases from V and 5 from J, leaving 9 bases between them. Germline lookup yields CDR1 LGHNA and CDR2 YSLEER. CDR3 residues: CASSRSGHEQYF. CDR3 sequence (DNA): TGCGCCAGCAGCCGGTCAGGGCACGAGCAGTACTTC.